This T cell receptor (beta chain) was obtained from a study of T cell clonotyping in hematopoietic cell transplantation. Study results and limitations: Pathologically expanded recipient clonotypes increased progressively from day 30 to day 180 as diversity fell. Few recipient clonotypes overlapped donors; over 97% were de novo at given depth.

As for this clone: Antigen: not known.

The CDR3 sequence is 12 residues long. V was trimmed by 6 bases and J by 3 bases, leaving 5 bases between them. Germline V gene sequence: CDR1 MNHEY, CDR2 SVGAGI. Generated by immunoSEQ multiplex PCR, the TCRdb table keeps only in-frame clones and is missing some. This repertoire shows 15,000 to 20,000 clones, 61% found once; its top ten account for approximately 10%. The rearrangement links TRBV6-5 to TRBJ1-4; D is unclear. The source of this sequence is a male patient aged 45-60 years who had an allogeneic stem cell transplant from an unrelated donor, so T cells may come from the graft donor. Some clones in this sample may be carry-over from other donors' samples. The input for sequencing was PBMCs, taken 30 days after allogeneic stem cell transplant. The CDR3 loop is CASSRANEKLFF. CDR3 sequence (DNA): TGTGCCAGCAGCCGGGCTAATGAAAAACTGTTTTTT.